Listed below are T cell receptor beta chains from one sample, sequenced in a study of T cell responses to AZD1222 COVID-19 vaccine. Libraries were prepared by immunoSEQ multiplex PCR; TCRdb keeps only in-frame clonotypes and omits some of them. The profile shows roughly 100,000 clones, about 93% of them singletons. Sample: peripheral blood, taken on day 0 of AZD1222 vaccination. The source is an adult in good health. CDR3s include the opening cysteine and the closing phenylalanine or tryptophan. Each record gives: clone size, V gene, D gene, J gene, CDR3 DNA, CDR3 protein. The D gene is left open where the match is weak. Clone size is stated in some rows and not others, as once, few, many or a class when expanded.

clone size: .; V gene: TRBV28; D gene: .; J gene: TRBJ1-2; CDR3 DNA: TGTGCCAGCTTTCGTCAGGAAGGGTTCCATGGCTACACCTTC; CDR3 protein: CASFRQEGFHGYTF
clone size: .; V gene: TRBV5-5; D gene: TRBD2; J gene: TRBJ2-2; CDR3 DNA: TGTGCCAGCAGCTTGGTCGACGGGAGGGCCCACGGGGAGCTGTTTTTT; CDR3 protein: CASSLVDGRAHGELFF
clone size: many; V gene: TRBV2; D gene: .; J gene: TRBJ2-7; CDR3 DNA: TGTGCCGGTACCGGGGGCTCCTACGAGCAGTACTTC; CDR3 protein: CAGTGGSYEQYF
clone size: once; V gene: TRBV29-1; D gene: .; J gene: TRBJ1-2; CDR3 DNA: TGCAGCGTTGAAGATCCATACTCTTGGAATGGCTACACCTTC; CDR3 protein: CSVEDPYSWNGYTF
clone size: .; V gene: TRBV15; D gene: TRBD1; J gene: TRBJ2-3; CDR3 DNA: TGTGCCACCAGCAGAGGCGGGGACAGGGTAACAGATACGCAGTATTTT; CDR3 protein: CATSRGGDRVTDTQYF
clone size: .; V gene: TRBV6-5; D gene: TRBD1; J gene: TRBJ1-6; CDR3 DNA: TGTGCCAGCAGACCCGACAGGGGCGGGAATTCACCCCTCCACTTT; CDR3 protein: CASRPDRGGNSPLHF
clone size: .; V gene: TRBV7-9; D gene: .; J gene: TRBJ1-1; CDR3 DNA: TGTGCCAGCAGCCGCCGACCCAGGGGCCCTCTGAACACTGAAGCTTTCTTT; CDR3 protein: CASSRRPRGPLNTEAFF
clone size: .; V gene: TRBV2; D gene: .; J gene: TRBJ1-2; CDR3 DNA: TGTGCCAGCAGTGAGGGCCCCTGGACAGCTGGCGGCTACACCTTC; CDR3 protein: CASSEGPWTAGGYTF
clone size: few; V gene: TRBV10-2; D gene: .; J gene: TRBJ2-1; CDR3 DNA: TGCGCCAGCCGTCACGGGAATGAGCAGTTCTTC; CDR3 protein: CASRHGNEQFF
clone size: .; V gene: TRBV18; D gene: .; J gene: TRBJ1-2; CDR3 DNA: TGTGCCAGCTCACCACAGCTGGCAGGGAACTATGGCTACACCTTC; CDR3 protein: CASSPQLAGNYGYTF
clone size: .; V gene: TRBV18; D gene: .; J gene: TRBJ1-2; CDR3 DNA: TGTGCCAGCTCACCACCGTGGCTGATCTATGGCTACACCTTC; CDR3 protein: CASSPPWLIYGYTF
clone size: .; V gene: TRBV6-5; D gene: TRBD2; J gene: TRBJ2-5; CDR3 DNA: TGTGCCAGCGTCAGCGGGAGGGCCGGGAAGGAGACCCAGTACTTC; CDR3 protein: CASVSGRAGKETQYF
clone size: .; V gene: TRBV6-5; D gene: .; J gene: TRBJ2-2; CDR3 DNA: TGTGCCAGCAGTTACTCCAGCACCGGGGAGCTGTTTTTT; CDR3 protein: CASSYSSTGELFF
clone size: .; V gene: TRBV7-2; D gene: TRBD2; J gene: TRBJ2-1; CDR3 DNA: TGTGCCAGCAGCTTAGCGGGGGGACTAGTTTTCTACAATGAGCAGTTCTTC; CDR3 protein: CASSLAGGLVFYNEQFF
clone size: many; V gene: TRBV30; D gene: .; J gene: TRBJ2-7; CDR3 DNA: TGTGCCTGGTCCCTAGAACAGTCCGAGCAGTACTTC; CDR3 protein: CAWSLEQSEQYF
clone size: .; V gene: TRBV30; D gene: TRBD2; J gene: TRBJ2-7; CDR3 DNA: TGTGCCTGGAGCTTAAGAGGGACTAGCGGGACGCAGTACTTC; CDR3 protein: CAWSLRGTSGTQYF
clone size: .; V gene: TRBV29-1; D gene: .; J gene: TRBJ2-7; CDR3 DNA: TGCAGCGTTGAAGATAGCAGGGACTACGAGCAGTACTTC; CDR3 protein: CSVEDSRDYEQYF
clone size: .; V gene: TRBV7-9; D gene: .; J gene: TRBJ2-1; CDR3 DNA: TGTGCCAGCAGCTCGGGATCCTACAATGAGCAGTTCTTC; CDR3 protein: CASSSGSYNEQFF
clone size: .; V gene: TRBV5-6; D gene: TRBD1; J gene: TRBJ2-5; CDR3 DNA: TGTGCCAGCAGCTTGGCGGGACAGGGGGCGCATGAGACCCAGTACTTC; CDR3 protein: CASSLAGQGAHETQYF
clone size: .; V gene: TRBV6-5; D gene: .; J gene: TRBJ1-3; CDR3 DNA: TGTGCCAGCAACGGTCCAGTGAACTCTGGAAACACCATATATTTT; CDR3 protein: CASNGPVNSGNTIYF
clone size: .; V gene: TRBV7-3; D gene: .; J gene: TRBJ2-1; CDR3 DNA: TGTGCCAGCAGCCAAACCGGTAGCTCCTACAATGAGCAGTTCTTC; CDR3 protein: CASSQTGSSYNEQFF
clone size: .; V gene: TRBV30; D gene: .; J gene: TRBJ2-1; CDR3 DNA: TGTGCCTGGGAGCGGAACTACAATGAGCAGTTCTTC; CDR3 protein: CAWERNYNEQFF
clone size: once; V gene: TRBV9; D gene: TRBD2; J gene: TRBJ2-5; CDR3 DNA: TGTGCCAGCAGCCCACGTGGCGGGGGGCCGGAGACCCAGTACTTC; CDR3 protein: CASSPRGGGPETQYF
clone size: .; V gene: TRBV20-1; D gene: .; J gene: TRBJ2-7; CDR3 DNA: TGCAGTGCTAGTCAACCCTCCTACGAGCAGTACTTC; CDR3 protein: CSASQPSYEQYF
clone size: .; V gene: TRBV7-9; D gene: TRBD1; J gene: TRBJ2-7; CDR3 DNA: TGTGCCAGCAGCCACAACGAACAGGGGAGCCCGTTATTC; CDR3 protein: CASSHNEQGSPLF
clone size: .; V gene: TRBV2; D gene: .; J gene: TRBJ2-7; CDR3 DNA: TGTGCCAGCAGGGTCGGGACTGATACCTACGAGCAGTACTTC; CDR3 protein: CASRVGTDTYEQYF
clone size: .; V gene: TRBV7-3; D gene: TRBD2; J gene: TRBJ2-7; CDR3 DNA: TGTGCCAGCAGCTTACCCCTAGCGGGAGGAATATCCTACGAGCAGTACTTC; CDR3 protein: CASSLPLAGGISYEQYF
clone size: .; V gene: TRBV5-5; D gene: TRBD2; J gene: TRBJ2-7; CDR3 DNA: TGTGCCAGCAGCCCAGGACTAGCGGGGCTCTCCTACGAGCAGTACTTC; CDR3 protein: CASSPGLAGLSYEQYF
clone size: .; V gene: TRBV6-5; D gene: .; J gene: TRBJ1-2; CDR3 DNA: TGTGCCAGCAGTTACTCCCACTCACTCTATGGCTACACCTTC; CDR3 protein: CASSYSHSLYGYTF
clone size: .; V gene: TRBV5-1; D gene: .; J gene: TRBJ2-5; CDR3 DNA: TGCGCCAGCAGCCCCCGAGGAGGGTCCCGGGAGACCCAGTACTTC; CDR3 protein: CASSPRGGSRETQYF
clone size: .; V gene: TRBV19; D gene: TRBD2; J gene: TRBJ2-2; CDR3 DNA: TGTGCCAGTAGTATAAGGGGGCCTAGCGGGAATCCGGGGACCGGGGAGCTGTTTTTT; CDR3 protein: CASSIRGPSGNPGTGELFF
clone size: .; V gene: TRBV6-2/TRBV6-3; D gene: .; J gene: TRBJ2-1; CDR3 DNA: TGTGCCAGCAGTTACGGAGGAAACAATGAGCAGTTCTTC; CDR3 protein: CASSYGGNNEQFF
clone size: once; V gene: TRBV5-5; D gene: .; J gene: TRBJ2-7; CDR3 DNA: TGTGCCAGCAGCCTTGGGACGGTCCACGAGCAGTACTTC; CDR3 protein: CASSLGTVHEQYF
clone size: .; V gene: TRBV28; D gene: TRBD2; J gene: TRBJ2-5; CDR3 DNA: TGTGCCAGCAGCGTCACTAGCGGCCAAGAGACCCAGTACTTC; CDR3 protein: CASSVTSGQETQYF
clone size: .; V gene: TRBV5-4; D gene: TRBD1; J gene: TRBJ1-3; CDR3 DNA: TGTGCCAGCAGCTTCACAGGGGCCTTCTTCCCTGGAAACACCATATATTTT; CDR3 protein: CASSFTGAFFPGNTIYF
clone size: .; V gene: TRBV30; D gene: .; J gene: TRBJ1-5; CDR3 DNA: TGTGCCTGGAGTTCACATGGACAGTTCAATCAGCCCCAGCATTTT; CDR3 protein: CAWSSHGQFNQPQHF
clone size: .; V gene: TRBV3-1/TRBV3-2; D gene: TRBD1; J gene: TRBJ2-7; CDR3 DNA: TGTGCCAGCAGCCAAGGCTCGGAGGACAGGCTATACGAGCAGTACTTC; CDR3 protein: CASSQGSEDRLYEQYF
clone size: .; V gene: TRBV19; D gene: .; J gene: TRBJ2-5; CDR3 DNA: TGTGCCAGTAGTGATACCGGGACAGAGACCCAGTACTTC; CDR3 protein: CASSDTGTETQYF
clone size: once; V gene: TRBV11-3; D gene: .; J gene: TRBJ2-2; CDR3 DNA: TGTGCCAGCAGCGCCGACGGCAACACCGGGGAGCTGTTTTTT; CDR3 protein: CASSADGNTGELFF
clone size: .; V gene: TRBV5-1; D gene: .; J gene: TRBJ2-7; CDR3 DNA: TGCGCCAGCACCGGACTCAACGACTACGAGCAGTACTTC; CDR3 protein: CASTGLNDYEQYF
clone size: .; V gene: TRBV6-5; D gene: .; J gene: TRBJ2-1; CDR3 DNA: TGTGCCAGCAGTTATTCCGGAGGCGCGGGTGAGCAGTTCTTC; CDR3 protein: CASSYSGGAGEQFF
clone size: .; V gene: TRBV6-5; D gene: .; J gene: TRBJ1-4; CDR3 DNA: TGTGCCAGCAGGCCACAACAGGGAGAGACTGAAAAACTGTTTTTT; CDR3 protein: CASRPQQGETEKLFF
clone size: once; V gene: TRBV9; D gene: .; J gene: TRBJ2-3; CDR3 DNA: TGTGCCAGCAGCCCCCGCGGGCGCAGATTTAGCACAGATACGCAGTATTTT; CDR3 protein: CASSPRGRRFSTDTQYF
clone size: .; V gene: TRBV4-2; D gene: .; J gene: TRBJ1-2; CDR3 DNA: TGTGCCAGCAGCCAAGTCGGGGGCATTAGCTCGAACTATGGCTACACCTTC; CDR3 protein: CASSQVGGISSNYGYTF
clone size: .; V gene: TRBV11-3; D gene: .; J gene: TRBJ2-3; CDR3 DNA: TGTGCCAGCAGCCCTAGGGGCTCCGATACGCAGTATTTT; CDR3 protein: CASSPRGSDTQYF
clone size: .; V gene: TRBV4-3; D gene: TRBD2; J gene: TRBJ2-2; CDR3 DNA: TGCGCCAGCAGCCTCCGCCGCCTAGCGGGAGAATCACATATAACCGGGGAGCTGTTTTTT; CDR3 protein: CASSLRRLAGESHITGELFF
clone size: .; V gene: TRBV3-1/TRBV3-2; D gene: .; J gene: TRBJ1-5; CDR3 DNA: TGTGCCAGAACCACCGGGAGGGCGGGCAATCAGCCCCAGCATTTT; CDR3 protein: CARTTGRAGNQPQHF
clone size: .; V gene: TRBV6-5; D gene: TRBD2; J gene: TRBJ2-5; CDR3 DNA: TGTGCCAGCAGCCTAGCGGGACCAGGGCAGGGGACCCAGTACTTC; CDR3 protein: CASSLAGPGQGTQYF
clone size: .; V gene: TRBV27; D gene: TRBD1; J gene: TRBJ2-3; CDR3 DNA: TGTGCCAGCCGTTTCGGGACAGCAAGCACAGATACGCAGTATTTT; CDR3 protein: CASRFGTASTDTQYF
clone size: .; V gene: TRBV3-1/TRBV3-2; D gene: .; J gene: TRBJ2-1; CDR3 DNA: TGTGCCAGCAGCCAAGATCAGTTTGAGCAGTTCTTC; CDR3 protein: CASSQDQFEQFF
clone size: .; V gene: TRBV19; D gene: TRBD1; J gene: TRBJ1-5; CDR3 DNA: TGTGCCAGTAGTATAAAACAGGGGCGACAGCCCCAGCATTTT; CDR3 protein: CASSIKQGRQPQHF
clone size: .; V gene: TRBV27; D gene: .; J gene: TRBJ2-2; CDR3 DNA: TGTGCCAGCAGTTTCGGGGCTACCGGGGAGCTGTTTTTT; CDR3 protein: CASSFGATGELFF
clone size: .; V gene: TRBV3-1/TRBV3-2; D gene: .; J gene: TRBJ2-1; CDR3 DNA: TGTGCCAGCAGCCAAATTGGTGAGCAGTTCTTC; CDR3 protein: CASSQIGEQFF